Below are 7 T cell receptor beta chains sequenced from a single sample in a study of blood T cell repertoires in COVID-19. Method: immunoSEQ multiplex PCR; TCRdb's copy keeps in-frame clones and lacks some. The table has around 480,000 clones, 88% seen once. The sample consisted of peripheral blood. The receptors come from a woman between 45 and 60 years old with COVID-19, enrolled during active disease.

This clone was counted only a few times. The chain couples TRBV6-5 to TRBJ2-7; D is unresolved. V was trimmed by 0 bases and J by 2 bases, leaving 11 bases between them. This CDR3 is 15 amino acids long. Germline loops: CDR1 MNHEY, CDR2 SVGAGI. This chain's CDR3 is CASSYSSGLTYEQYF. Written as DNA, the CDR3 is TGTGCCAGCAGTTACTCTAGTGGGCTTACCTACGAGCAGTACTTC.

The chain employs TRBV3-1 (or the pseudogene TRBV3-2) and TRBJ2-2, with TRBD1 identical over 7 bases. Germline V gene lookup returns CDR1 LGHDT and CDR2 YNNKEL (reference sequence). Trimming removed 0 bases from V and 4 bases from J; junction bases left unmatched: 2. The CDR3 contains 15 residues. CDR3 DNA sequence: TGTGCCAGCAGCCAAGATAACAGGGGCACCGGGGAGCTGTTTTTT. Translation: CASSQDNRGTGELFF.

The CDR3 coding sequence is TGTGCCAGCAGCTTAGTGATGGGGGCGATCTACGAGCAGTACTTC. This codes for CASSLVMGAIYEQYF. The chain recombines TRBV7-9 with TRBJ2-7, with D perhaps matching TRBD1 (6 bases). CDR1 and CDR2 (germline): SEHNR, FQNEAQ (reference sequence). Trimming left V 1 base short and J 3 bases short, with 13 bases between. The CDR3 runs 15 residues.

The V gene is TRBV14, the J gene TRBJ2-7; TRBD1 is a possible D gene (6 bases). This CDR3 is 14 amino acids long. The germline V gene has CDR1 SGHDN and CDR2 FVKESK. V was cut by 3 bases and J by 0 bases, with 9 bases left in between. This CDR3 reads CASSQGHGSYEQYF. CDR3 in DNA: TGTGCCAGCAGCCAGGGACACGGCTCCTACGAGCAGTACTTC.

Of note for this clone: The sample holds other DNA sequences that translate to the same CDR3. The chain uses TRBV30 and TRBJ1-3; D may be TRBD1 (5 bases). The CDR3 is 14 residues long. V was trimmed by 0 bases and J by 0 bases, leaving 6 bases between them. Germline V gene lookup returns CDR1 GTSNPN and CDR2 SVGIG (reference sequence). CDR3 loop: CAWSVRGSGNTIYF. The CDR3 region has the DNA TGTGCCTGGAGTGTAAGGGGCTCTGGAAACACCATATATTTT.

This sequence joins TRBV18 and TRBJ2-7; 8 nucleotides match TRBD1. This CDR3 comprises 16 residues. Looked up from germline, CDR1 is KGHSH and CDR2 is LQKENI. V lost 0 bases to trimming and J lost 1 base; unmatched junction nucleotides: 5. CDR3 bases: TGTGCCAGCTCACCACCGTGGGGACAGGAATCCTACGAGCAGTACTTC. Its protein is CASSPPWGQESYEQYF.

The chain couples TRBV2 to TRBJ2-3; 16 positions agree with TRBD2. V dropped 5 bases and J dropped 6; count of bases not matched to a gene: 14. Germline CDR1 and CDR2: SNHLY and FYNNEI. The CDR3 is 19 residues long. This CDR3 reads CASSYEPGLAGGPSDTQYF. CDR3 DNA sequence: TGTGCCAGCAGTTACGAGCCGGGACTAGCGGGGGGGCCGTCCGATACGCAGTATTTT.